One sample yielded the 28 T cell receptor beta chains listed below, sequenced in a study of Ad26.COV2.S vaccination and SARS-CoV-2 variants. Clones were sequenced by immunoSEQ multiplex PCR, and TCRdb holds only the in-frame ones, with some missing. The table has about 680,000 clones, about 89% seen once. Treatment described: 15 to 20 received Ad26.COV2.S at low or high dose, single or two shots; several received placebo; per-sample allocation not given. Sampling occurred on day 63 after the first vaccine or placebo injection. The specimen was peripheral blood, collected in a trial of Ad26.COV2.S vaccine versus placebo. The receptor source for this set is a person aged 18 to 59 who received the Ad26.COV2.S COVID-19 vaccine or a placebo.

To note about this clone: An end of the junction does not agree with germline; a read error may underlie this. This chain links TRBV2 with TRBJ2-7, with D hard to call. This CDR3 comprises 9 residues. Per germline, CDR1 SNHLY and CDR2 FYNNEI. As DNA, the CDR3 is TGTGCCAGCAGTGACCCGGCCAGATTC. This translates into CASSDPARF.

The rearrangement joins TRBV11-2 to TRBJ1-1, with D possibly TRBD1 on 6 matching bases. V lost 8 bases and J 0 bases, leaving 10 bases between the germline ends. The germline V gene encodes CDR1 SGHAT and CDR2 FQNNGV. The length of the CDR3 is 13 residues. The CDR3 spells CASGGQLNTEAFF. Written as DNA, the CDR3 is TGTGCCAGCGGGGGGCAGCTGAACACTGAAGCTTTCTTT.

This chain links TRBV2 with TRBJ2-5, with a possible D match to TRBD2 (5 bases). The CDR3 is made up of 12 amino acids. The V gene lost 8 bases and the J gene lost 7 bases, with 14 bases spanning the gap. Germline CDR1 and CDR2: SNHLY and FYNNEI. The CDR3 loop is CASGGPSATQYF. CDR3 nucleotides: TGTGCCAGCGGAGGCCCTTCGGCGACCCAGTACTTC. Full variable domain (rest looked up from reference TRBV2 and TRBJ2-5): EPEVTQTPSHQVTQMGQEVILRCVPISNHLYFYWYRQILGQKVEFLVSFYNNEISEKSEIFDDQFSVERPDGSNFTLKIRSTKLEDSAMYFCASGGPSATQYFGPGTRLLVL.

V gene TRBV14 combines with J gene TRBJ2-5; tentative D call: TRBD2 (5 bases). CDR3 length equals 14 residues. V was pared by 8 bases and J by 5 bases, with 18 bases between. The germline V gene encodes CDR1 SGHDN and CDR2 FVKESK. The DNA for the CDR3 is TGTGCCAGCTCGGGCCGCTCGACGGGGGAGACCCAGTACTTC. It specifies CASSGRSTGETQYF.

The V call is TRBV7-2, the J call TRBJ2-5; 8 bases are a match to TRBD2. There are 15 residues in the CDR3. Germline loops: CDR1 SGHTA, CDR2 FQGNSA. The junction had 7 bases not matched to a gene; V was cut back by 3 bases and J by 4 bases. CDR3 coding DNA: TGTGCCAGCAGCTTTTACGGGGGGGGTACAGAGACCCAGTACTTC. This translates into CASSFYGGGTETQYF.

In regard to this clone: The same CDR3 also results from other DNA sequences found in this sample. This chain joins TRBV25-1 and TRBJ1-5, with a possible D match to TRBD1 (5 bases). Trimming left V 2 bases short and J 3 bases short, with 8 bases between. The CDR3 loop spans 14 amino acids. From germline, CDR1 is MGHDK and CDR2 SYGVNS. The CDR3 here is CASSEQGSNQPQHF. The CDR3 DNA reads as TGTGCCAGCAGTGAACAGGGATCCAATCAGCCCCAGCATTTT.

This sequence joins TRBV7-9 and TRBJ2-2; D is possibly TRBD1 or TRBD2 (7 bases each). V shed 0 bases and J shed 5 bases, with 13 bases lying between them. This CDR3 is built from 16 residues. Per germline, CDR1 SEHNR and CDR2 FQNEAQ (reference sequence). The DNA of the CDR3 is TGTGCCAGCAGCTTAGCTGCCAGGGGGGGAACCGGGGAGCTGTTTTTT. Protein product: CASSLAARGGTGELFF.

This clone is a singleton in its sample. This chain links TRBV7-9 with TRBJ1-2; TRBD1 aligns across 7 bases. J gave up 5 bases and V 5 bases, and 11 bases lay outside the gene matches. Germline V gene sequence: CDR1 SEHNR, CDR2 FQNEAQ (reference sequence). The CDR3 contains 15 residues. For the CDR3, the DNA is TGTGCCAGCAGCCTCCGGACAGGAAGAAGGTATGGCTACACCTTC. This codes for CASSLRTGRRYGYTF. The full variable domain, completed using reference TRBV7-9 and TRBJ1-2, is DTGVSQNPRHKITKRGQNVTFRCDPISEHNRLYWYRQTLGQGPEFLTYFQNEAQLEKSRLLSDRFSAERPKGSFSTLEIQRTEQGDSAMYLCASSLRTGRRYGYTFGSGTRLTVV.

This clone was counted a single time. The chain carries TRBV7-2 and TRBJ2-2; D gene uncertain. Germline V gene sequence: CDR1 SGHTA, CDR2 FQGNSA. Trimming cost V 1 base and J 4 bases, with 19 bases left between them. This CDR3 region has 18 residues. The CDR3 DNA follows: TGTGCCAGCAGCTTAGTAGTCGCTCGGCAGATCCGCACCGGGGAGCTGTTTTTT. It codes for CASSLVVARQIRTGELFF.

The chain joins TRBV18 to TRBJ1-2, with TRBD1 identical over 7 bases. With 6 bases clipped from V and 5 bases from J, the junction kept 6 bases outside the gene matches. Germline V gene lookup returns CDR1 KGHSH and CDR2 LQKENI. The CDR3 loop spans 13 amino acids. The CDR3: CASSLGQRYGYTF. The CDR3 DNA is TGTGCCAGCTCGCTGGGACAGAGATATGGCTACACCTTC.

V and J are TRBV4-2 and TRBJ1-3; no reliable D call. The germline V gene has CDR1 LGHNA and CDR2 YNFKEQ. Trimming cost V 3 bases and J 12 bases, with 12 bases left between them. CDR3 size: 12 residues. The CDR3 is CASSQGAGGIYF. The CDR3 DNA sequence: TGTGCCAGCAGCCAGGGAGCCGGTGGCATATATTTT.

The chain couples TRBV4-3 to TRBJ1-2; 7 positions match TRBD1. The V gene end was trimmed by 0 bases and the J gene end by 2 bases; junction bases not matched to a gene: 3. This CDR3 has 15 amino acids. CDR1 is LGHNA and CDR2 is YSLEER in the germline V gene. This CDR3 reads CASSQEDRDNYGYTF. The DNA of the CDR3 is TGCGCCAGCAGCCAAGAAGACAGGGACAACTATGGCTACACCTTC.

The chain couples TRBV19 to TRBJ2-7, with 7 bases lining up with TRBD2. Germline V CDR1 and CDR2: LNHDA, SQIVND (reference sequence). Unmatched junction bases numbered 9, after V lost 4 bases and J lost 0 bases. The CDR3 covers 16 residues. The CDR3, as DNA: TGTGCCAGTAGTACCCTTACTAGCGTTAACTCCTACGAGCAGTACTTC. This encodes CASSTLTSVNSYEQYF.

This sequence joins TRBV7-3 and TRBJ2-1; perhaps TRBD2 as D (5 bases). The CDR3 loop spans 16 amino acids. Trimming shortened V by 5 bases and J by 0 bases, and 14 bases separated the two germline ends. Germline loops: CDR1 SGHTA, CDR2 FQGTGA. The CDR3 spells CASSPLDSSSYNEQFF. Here the CDR3 DNA reads TGTGCCAGCAGCCCCCTGGACTCGAGCTCCTACAATGAGCAGTTCTTC.

V and J are TRBV6-2 or TRBV6-3 and TRBJ2-6; D may be TRBD1 (6 bases). The CDR3 has 18 amino acids. Trimming removed 2 bases from V and 2 bases from J, with 16 bases in between. CDR1 and CDR2 from the germline V gene are MNHEY and SVGEGT. The CDR3 DNA reads TGTGCCAGCAGTTACCCAACAGGAGCAGGGGCTGGGGCCAACGTCCTGACTTTC. The encoded protein is CASSYPTGAGAGANVLTF.

The J gene is TRBJ1-1, the V gene TRBV27; D not resolved. The CDR3 is 15 amino acids. V was trimmed by 6 bases and J by 4 bases, leaving 18 bases between them. Germline CDR1 MNHEY, CDR2 SMNVEV (reference sequence). The CDR3 coding sequence is TGTGCCAGCAGGAGTCCCAACGGGGAAGGCACTGAAGCTTTCTTT. This gives the protein CASRSPNGEGTEAFF.

The V call is TRBV24-1, the J call TRBJ2-7; 8 bases are shared with TRBD1. Germline trimming cut 4 bases from V and 2 bases from J; bases unmatched to any gene: 3. The CDR3 has 14 amino acids. The germline gives CDR1 KGHDR, CDR2 SFDVKD. CDR3 in DNA: TGTGCCACCAGTGACGTGGACAGGGCCTACGAGCAGTACTTC. This sequence encodes CATSDVDRAYEQYF.

This chain links TRBV5-1 with TRBJ2-6; D perhaps matches TRBD1 (5 bases). Germline CDR1 is SGHRS and CDR2 is YFSETQ. V was clipped by 4 bases and J by 0 bases, with 11 bases between them. The CDR3 runs 16 residues. This chain's CDR3 is CASSLKQVSGANVLTF. DNA for the CDR3: TGCGCCAGCAGCCTTAAACAGGTCTCTGGGGCCAACGTCCTGACTTTC.

This clone has only a few counts. The chain employs TRBV19 and TRBJ1-3, with D hard to call. CDR1 is LNHDA and CDR2 is SQIVND in the germline V gene (reference sequence). The CDR3 extends over 14 amino acids. The CDR3 here is CASSPQISGNTIYF. The CDR3 DNA follows: TGTGCGAGTTCCCCACAGATCTCTGGAAACACCATATATTTT.

The chain recombines TRBV7-2 with TRBJ2-3; 12 bases are shared with TRBD2. Germline assignment: CDR1 SGHTA and CDR2 FQGNSA. The CDR3 has 15 residues. Losses at the gene ends were 5 bases for V and 7 bases for J; bases not matched to a gene: 7. As DNA, the CDR3 is TGTGCCAGCAGCCTCCTAGCGGGGGGGCACAATACGCAGTATTTT. Its protein product is CASSLLAGGHNTQYF. The complete variable domain, with remaining parts taken from reference TRBV7-2 and TRBJ2-3, reads GAGVSQSPSNKVTEKGKDVELRCDPISGHTALYWYRQSLGQGLEFLIYFQGNSAPDKSGLPSDRFSAERTGGSVSTLTIQRTQQEDSAVYLCASSLLAGGHNTQYFGPGTRLTVL.

This clone was detected a few times. The chain couples TRBV5-1 to TRBJ2-7, with a weak D call TRBD1 (5 bases). CDR1 is SGHRS and CDR2 is YFSETQ in the germline V gene. The CDR3 sequence is 14 residues long. V was trimmed by 1 base and J by 7 bases, leaving 15 bases between them. In nucleotides, the CDR3 is TGCGCCAGCAGCTTGTGGGGCGACCCGAATGAGCAGTACTTC. Translating gives CASSLWGDPNEQYF.

The chain links TRBV9 to TRBJ2-1; 8 bases are shared with TRBD2. The CDR3 totals 15 residues. J lost 4 bases, V lost 3 bases, and 6 bases had no gene match. The germline V gene encodes CDR1 SGDLS and CDR2 YYNGEE. CDR3 coding DNA: TGTGCCAGCAGCGAGACGGGGGGGTTGTACAATGAGCAGTTCTTC. Its translation: CASSETGGLYNEQFF.

The chain combines TRBV18 with TRBJ2-7; weak D call: TRBD2 (5 bases). Germline V gives CDR1 KGHSH, CDR2 LQKENI. V shed 2 bases and J shed 3 bases, with 14 bases lying between them. This CDR3 is 15 amino acids long. This chain's CDR3 is CASSPAAMRVYEQYF. CDR3 coding DNA: TGTGCCAGCTCACCAGCAGCGATGCGGGTCTACGAGCAGTACTTC.

This chain connects TRBV6-2 or TRBV6-3 to TRBJ2-1; 9 bases map to TRBD1. This CDR3 region has 14 residues. The germline gives CDR1 MNHEY, CDR2 SVGEGT. With 2 bases clipped from V and 12 bases from J, the junction kept 8 bases outside the gene matches. CDR3 DNA: TGTGCCAGCAGTTACGGCGGACAGGGGAGAGGGCAGTTCTTC. Protein sequence: CASSYGGQGRGQFF.

The V and J genes are TRBV5-6 and TRBJ2-7; possibly TRBD1 for D (5 bases). With 4 bases removed from V and 3 bases from J, the gap between germline ends came to 8 bases. CDR1 is SGHDT, CDR2 YYEEEE, per germline. The CDR3 is 12 amino acids. The CDR3 coding sequence is TGTGCCAGCAGCCCGACAGACTACGAGCAGTACTTC. Protein sequence: CASSPTDYEQYF.

The chain employs TRBV19 and TRBJ2-3; a possible D gene is TRBD2 (6 bases). Trimming pared 5 bases from V and 0 bases from J, leaving 9 bases between. Germline V gives CDR1 LNHDA, CDR2 SQIVND (reference sequence). CDR3 length: 14 residues. DNA of the CDR3: TGTGCCAGTAGTGTAGCGGCTAGCACAGATACGCAGTATTTT. Amino acids: CASSVAASTDTQYF.

The V call is TRBV6-5, the J call TRBJ2-2; 9 nucleotides agree with TRBD2. V dropped 7 bases and J dropped 5; count of bases not matched to a gene: 8. This CDR3 spans 15 amino acids. The germline V gene has CDR1 MNHEY and CDR2 SVGAGI. CDR3 in DNA: TGTGCCAGCACAAGCGGGGGGTTTGTAACCGGGGAGCTGTTTTTT. This translates into CASTSGGFVTGELFF.

The chain is built from TRBV4-3 and TRBJ2-7, with unresolved D. This CDR3 comprises 14 residues. The germline CDR1 and CDR2 sequences are LGHNA and YSLEER. V dropped 1 base and J dropped 2 bases, with 9 bases sitting between them. The CDR3 DNA reads TGCGCCAGCAGCCAAGGGGGTGGAACCTACGAGCAGTACTTC. Amino acid sequence: CASSQGGGTYEQYF.